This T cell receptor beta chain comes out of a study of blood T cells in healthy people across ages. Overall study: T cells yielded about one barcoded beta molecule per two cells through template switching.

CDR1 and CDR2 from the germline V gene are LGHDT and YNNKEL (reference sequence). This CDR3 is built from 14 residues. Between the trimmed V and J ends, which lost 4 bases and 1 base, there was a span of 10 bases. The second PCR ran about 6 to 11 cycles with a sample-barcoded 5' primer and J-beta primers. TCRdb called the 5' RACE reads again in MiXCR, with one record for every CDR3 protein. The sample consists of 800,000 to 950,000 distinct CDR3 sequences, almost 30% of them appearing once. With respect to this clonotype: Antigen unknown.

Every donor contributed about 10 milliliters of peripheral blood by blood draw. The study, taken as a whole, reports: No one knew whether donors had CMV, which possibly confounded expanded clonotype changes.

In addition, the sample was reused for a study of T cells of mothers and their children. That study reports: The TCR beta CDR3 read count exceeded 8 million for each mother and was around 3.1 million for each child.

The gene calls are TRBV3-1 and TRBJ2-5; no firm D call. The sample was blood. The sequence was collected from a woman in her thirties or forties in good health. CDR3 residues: CASSLPIGQETQYF. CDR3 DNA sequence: TGTGCCAGCAGCCTTCCTATCGGCCAAGAGACCCAGTACTTC.